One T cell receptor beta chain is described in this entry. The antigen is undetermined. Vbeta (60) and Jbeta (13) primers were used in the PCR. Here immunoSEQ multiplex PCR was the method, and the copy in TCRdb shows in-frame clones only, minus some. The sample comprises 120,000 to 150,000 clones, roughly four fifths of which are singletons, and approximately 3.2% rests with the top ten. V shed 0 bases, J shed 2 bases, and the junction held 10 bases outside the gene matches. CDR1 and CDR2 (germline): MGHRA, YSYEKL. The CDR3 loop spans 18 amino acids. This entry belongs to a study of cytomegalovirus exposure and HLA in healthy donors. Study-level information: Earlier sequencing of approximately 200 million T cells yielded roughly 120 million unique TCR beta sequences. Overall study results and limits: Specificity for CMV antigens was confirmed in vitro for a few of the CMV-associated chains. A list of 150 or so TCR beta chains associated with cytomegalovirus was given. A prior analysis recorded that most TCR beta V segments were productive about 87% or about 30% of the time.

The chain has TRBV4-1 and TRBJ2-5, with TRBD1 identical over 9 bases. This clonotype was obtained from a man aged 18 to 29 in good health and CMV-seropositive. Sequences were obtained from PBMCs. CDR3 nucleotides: TGCGCCAGCAGCCAAGAGTGGGGGACAGGGACCCCACAAGAGACCCAGTACTTC. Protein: CASSQEWGTGTPQETQYF.